Following are 26 T cell receptor beta chains from one sample sequenced in a study of T cells after yellow fever vaccination. TCRdb analysed the 5' RACE reads with MiXCR anew, one entry per CDR3 protein. The sample shows 150,000 to 200,000 distinct CDR3 sequences, 9.5% to 12% of them seen only once. Here the sequenced sample was CD8+ T cells sorted from PBMCs, taken 15 days after the yellow fever booster vaccination. The receptors were gathered from a man between 18 and 35 years old who received the YFV17D yellow fever vaccine.

Ten or more counts support this clonotype. This chain uses TRBV12-3 or TRBV12-4 with TRBJ2-7; TRBD2 matches at 7 bases. This CDR3 has 11 residues. With 8 bases clipped from V and 7 bases from J, the junction kept 5 bases outside the gene matches. The CDR3: CASSPGGEQYF. CDR3 bases: TGTGCCAGCTCGCCGGGGGGAGAGCAGTACTTC.

This chain joins TRBV4-3 and TRBJ2-7; 7 bases fit TRBD1. The CDR3 is 16 residues long. The V gene's germline CDR1 is LGHNA and CDR2 YSLEER. J was trimmed by 0 bases and V by 0 bases; bases with no gene match: 5. DNA of the CDR3: TGCGCCAGCAGCCAAGAGTTGGGGGACAGCTCCTACGAGCAGTACTTC. It translates to CASSQELGDSSYEQYF.

This clonotype was recorded many times. This chain connects TRBV7-9 to TRBJ2-5; D possibly corresponds to TRBD1 (6 bases). Deletions cut 0 bases from V and 7 bases from J, with 15 bases between. The germline V gene has CDR1 SEHNR and CDR2 FQNEAQ (reference sequence). The CDR3 is 15 amino acids. Written as DNA, the CDR3 is TGTGCCAGCAGCTTAGCCTGGGACACCCCCGGGACCCAGTACTTC. It translates to CASSLAWDTPGTQYF.

J is TRBJ2-1 and V is TRBV28; D unresolved. V lost 7 bases and J 1 base, leaving 14 bases between the germline ends. The CDR3 has 15 amino acids. Germline V gene sequence: CDR1 MDHEN, CDR2 SYDVKM. In DNA form, the CDR3 reads TGTGCCAGCATCCCCCCCTTGTCATCCTACAATGAGCAGTTCTTC. Amino acid sequence: CASIPPLSSYNEQFF.

The rearrangement joins TRBV7-2 to TRBJ2-2, with D perhaps matching TRBD2 (6 bases). The CDR3 runs to 16 residues. Germline V gene sequence: CDR1 SGHTA, CDR2 FQGNSA. V lost 4 bases and J 4 bases, leaving 16 bases between the germline ends. The CDR3 sequence: CASSSRLDPTTGELFF. The DNA of the CDR3 is TGTGCCAGCAGCTCCCGACTAGACCCGACCACCGGGGAGCTGTTTTTT.

This clonotype showed up many times. The CDR3 DNA follows: TGCGCCAGCAGTAACCCCCCCCACGGGAAAGATACGCAGTATTTT. This sequence encodes CASSNPPHGKDTQYF. This chain joins TRBV5-1 and TRBJ2-3; tentative D call: TRBD2 (5 bases). The CDR3 contains 15 residues. Germline lookup yields CDR1 SGHRS and CDR2 YFSETQ. V lost 5 bases to trimming and J lost 5 bases, with 18 bases between them. Using reference TRBV5-1 and TRBJ2-3 for the parts outside the CDR3, the full variable domain is KAGVTQTPRYLIKTRGQQVTLSCSPISGHRSVSWYQQTPGQGLQFLFEYFSETQRNKGNFPGRFSGRQFSNSRSEMNVSTLELGDSALYLCASSNPPHGKDTQYFGPGTRLTVL.

The genes are TRBV24-1 and TRBJ2-5; 7 bases fit TRBD1. The ends lost 5 bases at V and 1 base at J; junction bases unmatched: 9. The germline CDR1 and CDR2 sequences are KGHDR and SFDVKD. The CDR3 contains 16 residues. DNA of the CDR3: TGTGCCACCAGTGGGTCGACAGGGAACTCCCAAGAGACCCAGTACTTC. Translation: CATSGSTGNSQETQYF.

V is TRBV7-2 and J is TRBJ2-1; the D gene is possibly TRBD2 (6 bases). This CDR3 region has 15 residues. The ends were cut back, 3 bases at V and 3 bases at J, with 12 bases in the middle. Germline V gives CDR1 SGHTA, CDR2 FQGNSA. The CDR3 reads CASSFVISGYNEQFF. For the CDR3, the DNA is TGTGCCAGCAGCTTTGTGATTAGCGGCTACAATGAGCAGTTCTTC.

This clonotype has more than one count but fewer than ten. V and J are TRBV13 and TRBJ2-3; D is possibly TRBD2 (5 bases). CDR3 length equals 13 residues. V was cut by 2 bases and J by 6 bases, with 9 bases left in between. Germline loops: CDR1 PRHDT, CDR2 FYEKMQ (reference sequence). In DNA, the CDR3 is TGTGCCAGCAGCTTAACTAGTCGCGATACGCAGTATTTT. This encodes CASSLTSRDTQYF.

The chain links TRBV7-8 to TRBJ1-5, with 8 positions matching TRBD1. Unmatched junction bases numbered 6, after V lost 5 bases and J lost 0 bases. Germline-derived CDR1 and CDR2 are SGHVS and FQNEAQ. The CDR3 covers 16 residues. In nucleotides, the CDR3 is TGTGCCAGCAGCCTCGACAGGGGCTATAGCAATCAGCCCCAGCATTTT. As protein: CASSLDRGYSNQPQHF.

The rearrangement links TRBV21-1 to TRBJ2-5; TRBD2 was called by the table and not checked on the DNA. TRBV21-1 is marked as a pseudogene. The CDR3 has 18 amino acids. CDR3 loop: CASSKEGSGGFRQETQYF. Here the CDR3 DNA reads TGTGCCAGCAGCAAAGAAGGTAGCGGGGGGTTCCGACAAGAGACCCAGTACTTC.

This chain uses TRBV3-1 with TRBJ2-7; unclear D gene. Germline V gene sequence: CDR1 LGHDT, CDR2 YNNKEL (reference sequence). The CDR3 is 13 amino acids. Trimming took 3 bases from V and 1 from J, leaving 7 bases between them. The CDR3 nucleotides are TGTGCCAGCAGCCAGGAAAATTCCTACGAGCAGTACTTC. Amino acid sequence: CASSQENSYEQYF.

The rearrangement links TRBV7-9 to TRBJ1-1; TRBD1 matches 9 bases. V shed 5 bases and J 1 base; nucleotides not matched to a gene: 5. CDR3 size: 15 residues. The germline gives CDR1 SEHNR, CDR2 FQNEAQ (reference sequence). CDR3 in amino acids: CASSETGGENTEAFF. CDR3 DNA: TGTGCCAGCAGCGAAACAGGGGGCGAGAACACTGAAGCTTTCTTT. Full variable domain (remainder filled in from reference TRBV7-9 and TRBJ1-1): DTGVSQNPRHKITKRGQNVTFRCDPISEHNRLYWYRQTLGQGPEFLTYFQNEAQLEKSRLLSDRFSAERPKGSFSTLEIQRTEQGDSAMYLCASSETGGENTEAFFGQGTRLTVV.

This clonotype was seen a few times. The chain joins TRBV2 to TRBJ2-7, with 8 bases lining up with TRBD1. The V gene end was trimmed by 2 bases and the J gene end by 3 bases; junction bases not matched to a gene: 6. Germline loops: CDR1 SNHLY, CDR2 FYNNEI. This CDR3 has 15 residues. CDR3 in amino acids: CASSEPLDRDYEQYV. CDR3 nucleotides: TGTGCCAGCAGTGAACCCTTGGACAGGGACTACGAGCAGTACGTC.

V is TRBV5-1 and J is TRBJ2-1; tentative D call: TRBD1 (6 bases). This CDR3 comprises 14 residues. Trimming removed 0 bases at V and 9 bases at J, with 13 bases between. Germline CDR1 and CDR2: SGHRS and YFSETQ. The CDR3 sequence: CASSLAGVGGEQFF. The CDR3, as DNA: TGCGCCAGCAGCTTGGCCGGGGTAGGGGGTGAGCAGTTCTTC.

This clonotype was found a few times. The gene calls are TRBV4-1 and TRBJ2-1; TRBD2 matches 13 bases. The CDR3 length is 17 residues. J lost 4 bases, V lost 6 bases, and 9 bases had no gene match. Germline CDR1 and CDR2: MGHRA and YSYEKL. CDR3 nucleotide sequence: TGCGCCAGCAGGCCAGGACTAGCGGGGGTAAGATACAATGAGCAGTTCTTC. Its translation is CASRPGLAGVRYNEQFF.

As DNA, the CDR3 is TGTGCCTGGAGGAGAGGGGAGAACACTGAAGCTTTCTTT. Protein sequence: CAWRRGENTEAFF. The gene calls are TRBV30 and TRBJ1-1, with D possibly being TRBD1 (5 bases). Germline CDR1 and CDR2: GTSNPN and SVGIG (reference sequence). V dropped 3 bases and J dropped 1 base, with 9 bases sitting between them. The CDR3 runs to 13 residues. The entire variable domain, with the rest obtained from reference TRBV30 and TRBJ1-1, is as follows: SQTIHQWPATLVQPVGSPLSLECTVEGTSNPNLYWYRQAAGRGLQLLFYSVGIGQISSEVPQNLSASRPQDRQFILSSKKLLLSDSGFYLCAWRRGENTEAFFGQGTRLTVV.

This clonotype was counted only a few times. V usage is TRBV29-1 and J usage is TRBJ2-3; TRBD2 is a possible D gene (7 bases). The CDR3 is 16 residues long. The germline V gene encodes CDR1 SQVTM and CDR2 ANQGSEA. V dropped 4 bases and J dropped 2 bases, with 19 bases sitting between them. The CDR3 is CSVAGGGRATTDTQYF. The DNA for the CDR3 is TGCAGCGTTGCGGGGGGCGGCAGGGCGACCACAGATACGCAGTATTTT.

This clonotype has only a few counts. V gene TRBV11-2 combines with J gene TRBJ1-2; 9 positions match TRBD1. Germline V gene sequence: CDR1 SGHAT, CDR2 FQNNGV. CDR3 length: 21 amino acids. V trimming: 1 base; J trimming: 0 bases; junction bases outside the gene matches: 18. Here the CDR3 DNA reads TGTGCCAGCAGCTTAGTAGGGACAGGGTTCGTCGTACGTAAGACTAACTATGGCTACACCTTC. Translating gives CASSLVGTGFVVRKTNYGYTF.

Ten or more counts support this clonotype. The CDR3 region has the DNA TGTGCCAGCAGCTTCCACGTCGGGGACACAGATACGCAGTATTTT. This translates into CASSFHVGDTDTQYF. The rearrangement joins TRBV11-2 to TRBJ2-3, with a tentative D call TRBD2 (5 bases). The CDR3 is 15 residues long. The germline V gene has CDR1 SGHAT and CDR2 FQNNGV. Trimming took off 3 bases at V and 2 bases at J, with 12 bases between the two ends. Full variable domain (outside the CDR3, taken from reference TRBV11-2 and TRBJ2-3): EAGVAQSPRYKIIEKRQSVAFWCNPISGHATLYWYQQILGQGPKLLIQFQNNGVVDDSQLPKDRFSAERLKGVDSTLKIQPAKLEDSAVYLCASSFHVGDTDTQYFGPGTRLTVL.

This clonotype was seen a few times. This chain joins TRBV7-6 and TRBJ2-2; no definite D call. The CDR3 has 12 amino acids. The germline V gene encodes CDR1 SGHVS and CDR2 FNYEAQ. V was cut by 5 bases and J by 7 bases, with 8 bases left in between. In nucleotides, the CDR3 is TGTGCCAGCAGCACCTTCGACGGGGAGCTGTTTTTT. Translating it yields CASSTFDGELFF.

This clonotype occurred a few times. J is TRBJ1-2 and V is TRBV2; possible D gene TRBD1, 6 bases. The CDR3 consists of 15 residues. The germline V and J ends were trimmed by 5 bases and 4 bases, with 17 bases remaining between them. CDR1 is SNHLY and CDR2 is FYNNEI in the germline V gene. The CDR3 coding sequence is TGTGCCAGCAGTTCTCCAGGGGAATCCGCCTATGGCTACACCTTC. Translating it yields CASSSPGESAYGYTF.

This chain uses TRBV7-9 with TRBJ2-5; D gene ambiguous. CDR3 size: 16 residues. Germline loops: CDR1 SEHNR, CDR2 FQNEAQ (reference sequence). V was cut by 3 bases and J by 1 base, with 15 bases left in between. The CDR3 reads CASSFYPDGAQETQYF. In DNA form, the CDR3 reads TGTGCCAGCAGCTTTTACCCCGACGGTGCCCAAGAGACCCAGTACTTC.

A few counts support this clonotype. The chain combines TRBV28 with TRBJ2-1; 7 bases line up with TRBD1. The CDR3 covers 13 residues. In germline, CDR1 is MDHEN, CDR2 SYDVKM. The V and J ends lost 3 bases and 9 bases, in that order; junction bases with no gene match: 5. The CDR3 region has the DNA TGTGCCAGCAGTTTGGGACAGACTACTGAGCAGTTCTTC. This encodes CASSLGQTTEQFF.

V usage is TRBV19 and J usage is TRBJ1-1; no clear D. Germline CDR1 is LNHDA and CDR2 is SQIVND (reference sequence). This CDR3 has 14 residues. V was trimmed by 3 bases and J by 2 bases, leaving 10 bases between them. The CDR3 spells CASSMGTDNTEAFF. In DNA form, the CDR3 reads TGTGCCAGTAGTATGGGAACCGATAACACTGAAGCTTTCTTT.

The chain joins TRBV20-1 to TRBJ2-7, with D perhaps TRBD1 (7 bases). Germline lookup yields CDR1 DFQATT and CDR2 SNEGSKA (reference sequence). The CDR3 consists of 15 residues. V lost 0 bases and J lost 0, with 12 bases in between. The CDR3 sequence: CSARDRQGGSYEQYV. The CDR3 DNA follows: TGCAGTGCTAGAGATCGTCAGGGGGGCTCCTACGAGCAGTACGTC.